The 23 T cell receptor beta chains below all came from one sample that was sequenced in a study of lymphopenia after photon versus proton radiotherapy. Clones were read by immunoSEQ multiplex PCR, and TCRdb kept only the in-frame ones, dropping some. The sample holds roughly 63,000 clones, roughly 83% seen once. This material consisted of peripheral blood, taken from a patient treated with proton-based radiotherapy. The receptors derive from a man in his fifties or sixties with pancreatic cancer.

This clone occurred a few times. The chain carries TRBV6-5 and TRBJ1-1; D gene unclear. Trimming left V 5 bases short and J 7 bases short, with 11 bases between. CDR3 length: 12 amino acids. Looked up from germline, CDR1 is MNHEY and CDR2 is SVGAGI. The CDR3 sequence is CASSISRGEAFF. CDR3 DNA sequence: TGTGCCAGCAGTATTTCCCGGGGTGAAGCTTTCTTT.

The chain is built from TRBV4-3 and TRBJ2-7, with 7 positions matching TRBD2. Trimming took 1 base from V and 2 from J; bases not matched to a gene: 5. Germline V gene sequence: CDR1 LGHNA, CDR2 YSLEER. The CDR3 is made up of 15 amino acids. The CDR3 nucleotides read TGCGCCAGCAGCCAAGGCGGGACTAAGACCTACGAGCAGTACTTC. Its protein product is CASSQGGTKTYEQYF.

The genes are TRBV5-1 and TRBJ2-1, with 11 nucleotides matching TRBD2. The V segment lost 2 bases and the J segment 5 bases; nucleotides outside the gene matches: 3. Germline V gives CDR1 SGHRS, CDR2 YFSETQ. This CDR3 region has 15 residues. The CDR3 loop is CASSLLAGGNNEQFF. CDR3 nucleotides: TGCGCCAGCAGCTTATTAGCGGGAGGGAACAATGAGCAGTTCTTC. Based on the CDR3 plus reference TRBV5-1 and TRBJ2-1, the full variable domain is KAGVTQTPRYLIKTRGQQVTLSCSPISGHRSVSWYQQTPGQGLQFLFEYFSETQRNKGNFPGRFSGRQFSNSRSEMNVSTLELGDSALYLCASSLLAGGNNEQFFGPGTRLTVL.

The rearrangement uses TRBV5-8 and TRBJ2-7, with 9 nucleotides matching TRBD2. The V segment lost 2 bases and the J segment 7 bases; nucleotides outside the gene matches: 13. The V gene's germline CDR1 is SGHTS and CDR2 YDEGEE. This CDR3 spans 16 amino acids. The CDR3 region has the DNA TGTGCCAGCAGCTTAGAAGGCGGGAGGGAGTCGGGGGAGCAGTACTTC. Translation: CASSLEGGRESGEQYF.

J is TRBJ2-1 and V is TRBV10-3; D may match TRBD1 or TRBD2 (5 bases each). Trimming took off 5 bases at V and 4 bases at J, with 12 bases between the two ends. Germline CDR1 and CDR2: ENHRY and SYGVKD. The CDR3 consists of 14 residues. The CDR3 spells CAISTLGGYNEQFF. The CDR3 coding sequence is TGTGCCATCAGTACACTTGGGGGATACAATGAGCAGTTCTTC.

This chain links TRBV5-1 with TRBJ2-7; 10 bases match TRBD1. V lost 7 bases and J lost 2; bases outside the gene matches: 12. This CDR3 region has 16 residues. Germline CDR1 reads SGHRS; CDR2 reads YFSETQ. In nucleotides, the CDR3 is TGCGCCAGCCACAAAAGTCGACAGGGGGCTACCTACGAGCAGTACTTC. Translation gives CASHKSRQGATYEQYF.

The chain carries TRBV30 and TRBJ2-5; 7 bases match TRBD1. Trimming removed 0 bases from V and 5 bases from J; junction bases left unmatched: 3. Germline CDR1 and CDR2: GTSNPN and SVGIG (reference sequence). CDR3 length equals 13 residues. The CDR3 spells CAWSVRRGETQYF. The CDR3 DNA sequence: TGTGCCTGGAGTGTACGCAGGGGGGAGACCCAGTACTTC.

The rearrangement joins TRBV2 to TRBJ1-3, with 8 bases aligning to TRBD1. Trimming cost V 8 bases and J 1 base; bases outside gene matches: 4. The CDR3 runs 14 residues. Germline-derived CDR1 and CDR2 are SNHLY and FYNNEI. The CDR3 region has the DNA TGTGCCAGCGAGACAGGGGATTCTGGAAACACCATATATTTT. Encoded protein: CASETGDSGNTIYF.

The V call is TRBV15, the J call TRBJ2-3, with 9 bases lining up with TRBD1. The V gene end was trimmed by 5 bases and the J gene end by 5 bases; junction bases not matched to a gene: 11. The CDR3 consists of 16 residues. CDR1 is LNHNV and CDR2 is YYDKDF in the germline V gene (reference sequence). This CDR3 reads CATSSPSGDRVDTQYF. In nucleotides, the CDR3 is TGTGCCACCAGCTCACCGAGCGGGGACAGGGTAGATACGCAGTATTTT.

The chain carries TRBV28 and TRBJ2-7; D is unresolved. The length of the CDR3 is 14 residues. CDR1 and CDR2 from the germline V gene are MDHEN and SYDVKM. Trimming pared 5 bases from V and 7 bases from J, leaving 18 bases between. The CDR3 nucleotides read TGTGCCAGCAGTCCATCCGACGCCTCCGGGGAGCAGTACTTC. Residues: CASSPSDASGEQYF.

Here the CDR3 DNA reads TGTGCCAGCAGCTTAGCTGTGTCGGGGAATCAGCCCCAGCATTTT. This codes for CASSLAVSGNQPQHF. The chain links TRBV7-8 to TRBJ1-5; D uncertain. This CDR3 spans 15 amino acids. Trimming pared 0 bases from V and 4 bases from J, leaving 10 bases between. Germline CDR1 reads SGHVS; CDR2 reads FQNEAQ.

The CDR3 DNA reads as TGTGCCAGCTCGCCTTTTGGAGGGGCGAGGACTGAAGCTTTCTTT. It is translated as CASSPFGGARTEAFF. J is TRBJ1-1 and V is TRBV11-2, with a weak D call TRBD1 (5 bases). The CDR3 runs 15 residues. V lost 8 bases to trimming and J lost 5 bases, with 21 bases between them. Germline CDR1 SGHAT, CDR2 FQNNGV. The complete variable domain, with remaining parts taken from reference TRBV11-2 and TRBJ1-1, reads EAGVAQSPRYKIIEKRQSVAFWCNPISGHATLYWYQQILGQGPKLLIQFQNNGVVDDSQLPKDRFSAERLKGVDSTLKIQPAKLEDSAVYLCASSPFGGARTEAFFGQGTRLTVV.

This rearrangement joins TRBV25-1 to TRBJ2-5; 14 nucleotides line up with TRBD2. Looked up from germline, CDR1 is MGHDK and CDR2 is SYGVNS. CDR3 size: 15 residues. The V gene end was trimmed by 8 bases and the J gene end by 4 bases; junction bases not matched to a gene: 6. CDR3 sequence (DNA): TGTGCCAGCGGGACTAGCGGGAGAAGGGGAGAGACCCAGTACTTC. It yields the protein CASGTSGRRGETQYF.

The chain combines TRBV9 with TRBJ2-2; D may be TRBD2 (5 bases). The CDR3 spans 14 residues. V shed 0 bases and J shed 7 bases, with 10 bases lying between them. In germline, CDR1 is SGDLS, CDR2 YYNGEE. The CDR3 reads CASSVGTAGGELFF. CDR3 nucleotide sequence: TGTGCCAGCAGCGTAGGGACCGCGGGCGGGGAGCTGTTTTTT.

This sequence joins TRBV11-2 and TRBJ2-1; no reliable D call. The CDR3 has 15 amino acids. Trimming shortened V by 1 base and J by 8 bases, and 15 bases separated the two germline ends. Germline V gives CDR1 SGHAT, CDR2 FQNNGV. The CDR3 sequence: CASSLVHTRVDEQFF. The DNA of the CDR3 is TGTGCCAGCAGCTTAGTGCACACTCGGGTCGATGAGCAGTTCTTC.

V usage is TRBV5-1 and J usage is TRBJ2-3, with D hard to call. V lost 4 bases to trimming and J lost 6 bases, with 12 bases between them. CDR1 is SGHRS, CDR2 YFSETQ, per germline. The length of the CDR3 is 13 residues. The DNA for the CDR3 is TGCGCCAGCAGCCTCCAGATTAGGGATACGCAGTATTTT. Its protein product is CASSLQIRDTQYF.

The rearrangement links TRBV28 to TRBJ1-2; tentative D call: TRBD1 (6 bases). Germline-derived CDR1 and CDR2 are MDHEN and SYDVKM. The CDR3 spans 14 residues. The germline V and J ends were trimmed by 4 bases and 3 bases, with 12 bases remaining between them. CDR3 nucleotide sequence: TGTGCCAGCAGTTCGCGGGGGGCCTACTATGGCTACACCTTC. Residues: CASSSRGAYYGYTF.

The chain uses TRBV7-2 and TRBJ1-3; D is unresolved. Germline-derived CDR1 and CDR2 are SGHTA and FQGNSA. This CDR3 has 12 residues. Trimming took 5 bases from V and 8 from J, leaving 10 bases between them. The CDR3 region has the DNA TGTGCCAGCAGCCCTGATCAGTACACCATATATTTT. Encoded protein: CASSPDQYTIYF.

The rearrangement uses TRBV7-8 and TRBJ2-7; D uncertain. The V gene lost 0 bases and the J gene lost 3 bases, with 12 bases spanning the gap. CDR3 size: 15 residues. CDR1 is SGHVS, CDR2 FQNEAQ, per germline. The CDR3 region has the DNA TGTGCCAGCAGCTTAGCATTCGGGCCACACTACGAGCAGTACTTC. Residues: CASSLAFGPHYEQYF.

The rearrangement uses TRBV5-6 and TRBJ2-1; D uncertain. Trimming stripped 4 bases from V and 7 bases from J, with 18 bases between. The CDR3 has 15 residues. From germline, CDR1 is SGHDT and CDR2 YYEEEE. Here the CDR3 reads CASSPPRTAGNEQFF. The CDR3, as DNA: TGTGCCAGCAGCCCGCCCCGGACGGCTGGGAATGAGCAGTTCTTC.

This rearrangement joins TRBV19 to TRBJ2-7, with D tentatively TRBD1 or TRBD2 (5 bases each). V dropped 3 bases and J dropped 3 bases, with 9 bases sitting between them. CDR3 size: 13 residues. Germline V CDR1 and CDR2: LNHDA, SQIVND (reference sequence). CDR3 coding DNA: TGTGCCAGTAGTATGGGGGAAGGCTACGAGCAGTACTTC. This encodes CASSMGEGYEQYF.

The rearrangement links TRBV7-8 to TRBJ2-7, with 10 bases fitting TRBD1. The trim removed 5 bases at V and 2 bases at J, leaving 6 bases unmatched. This CDR3 contains 15 residues. In germline, CDR1 is SGHVS, CDR2 FQNEAQ. This chain's CDR3 is CASSRGTGEPYEQYF. CDR3 in DNA: TGTGCCAGCAGCCGCGGGACAGGGGAGCCCTACGAGCAGTACTTC.

This chain uses TRBV7-6 with TRBJ1-1; 7 bases align to TRBD1. The CDR3 is 16 amino acids. V was pared by 3 bases and J by 2 bases, with 9 bases of the junction left unmatched. Germline V gene sequence: CDR1 SGHVS, CDR2 FNYEAQ. CDR3 coding DNA: TGTGCCAGCAGCTTCACCTCCGGGACAGCAAACACTGAAGCTTTCTTT. Its protein product is CASSFTSGTANTEAFF.